The rows below give T cell receptor beta chains drawn from one sample of a study of response to subunit inactivated influenza vaccine. TCRdb re-called the RT-PCR reads with MiXCR, one entry per CDR3 protein. The data show around 570,000 distinct CDR3 sequences, approximately 7.7% seen once. Sequenced here: PBMCs from blood, sampled less than 25 months after vaccination. The receptors here all came from a man between 50 and 70 years old who received an inactivated influenza vaccine. Each CDR3 is given with its conserved first and last residue. Clone size is not always given. Where it is, it says once, few, many or a class for expanded clones.

TRBJ1-1 TRBV20-1 many CSARVLVGETEAFF
TRBJ2-3 TRBV6-1 many CASGGQGTSTDTQYF
TRBJ2-3 TRBV6-4 many CASSRTSASTDTQYF
TRBJ1-1 TRBV11-2 few CASRTQGGGTEAFF
TRBJ2-1 TRBV20-1 - CSAHPVTTRYNEQFF
TRBJ1-2 TRBV10-2 few CATGGGSGYTF
TRBJ2-1 TRBV12-3/TRBV12-4 many CASRGRVLSSYNEQFF
TRBJ2-3 TRBV25-1 - CASSGQYDDTQYF
TRBJ2-7 TRBV18 few CASSPQGHSYEQYF
TRBJ2-3 TRBV6-5 - CASSTTLGGGDTQYF
TRBJ1-2 TRBV5-1 - CASSETGHTYGYTF
TRBJ2-2 TRBV6-1 many CASSGKNTGELFF
TRBJ2-7 TRBV12-3/TRBV12-4 - CASSLFAYEQYF
TRBJ2-7 TRBV29-1 - CSVEDRLAGVYEQYF
TRBJ1-1 TRBV18 - CASSPRTGSIMNTEAFF
TRBJ2-3 TRBV7-2 many CASRISSGRDTDTQYF
TRBJ1-2 TRBV4-3 few CASSRGAGGTENYGYTF
TRBJ2-1 TRBV5-5 few CASSLGNSGGMGEQFF
TRBJ2-2 TRBV7-8 - CASSLGENTGEPFF
TRBJ2-1 TRBV9 - CASSVGSEQFF
TRBJ2-7 TRBV20-1 few CSATRNRGSGEQYF
TRBJ2-2 TRBV5-6 many CASSLAGGRNTGELFF
TRBJ2-7 TRBV5-1 few CASSDTGVLDEQYF
TRBJ2-5 TRBV6-5 few CASSYLASGRKETQYF
TRBJ1-2 TRBV15 few CATSRGDTGTSF
TRBJ2-2 TRBV11-2 many CASSLGDGELFF
TRBJ2-7 TRBV7-2 - CASSPASGNDEQYF
TRBJ1-5 TRBV6-5 - CASSSGVSNQPQHF
TRBJ2-2 TRBV6-1 - CASSPRARTGELFF
TRBJ2-5 TRBV5-1 - CASSLGPSNQETQYF
TRBJ1-5 TRBV20-1 many CSATTGGSNQPQHF
TRBJ2-7 TRBV12-3/TRBV12-4 many CASSPQGGEQYF
TRBJ2-5 TRBV18 - CASSPRQGARETQYF
TRBJ1-2 TRBV12-3/TRBV12-4 many CASSLALQTLAF
TRBJ2-3 TRBV29-1 many CSVAGQVTDTQYF
TRBJ2-2 TRBV3-1 many CASSPNIQGVGELFF
TRBJ1-2 TRBV4-3 few CASSQDILSYGYTF
TRBJ2-3 TRBV5-1 - CASSLAGLSTDTQYF
TRBJ2-1 TRBV5-5 many CASSLNGASGRGKFF
TRBJ1-1 TRBV9 many CASSVRSGGVAEAFF
TRBJ2-1 TRBV7-3 - CASSSLAGELQFF
TRBJ2-2 TRBV29-1 few CSVETGGNTGELFF
TRBJ2-4 TRBV20-1 - CSARPRPLGTSGYLAKNIQYF
TRBJ2-2 TRBV7-2 few CASSHDRAPTGELFF
TRBJ2-3 TRBV11-1 many CASSFGLAGVHLTDTQYF
TRBJ2-5 TRBV9 - CASSVAGLWETQYF
TRBJ2-1 TRBV6-1 many CASREITYNEQFF
TRBJ2-1 TRBV11-2 many CASSFGLNEQFF